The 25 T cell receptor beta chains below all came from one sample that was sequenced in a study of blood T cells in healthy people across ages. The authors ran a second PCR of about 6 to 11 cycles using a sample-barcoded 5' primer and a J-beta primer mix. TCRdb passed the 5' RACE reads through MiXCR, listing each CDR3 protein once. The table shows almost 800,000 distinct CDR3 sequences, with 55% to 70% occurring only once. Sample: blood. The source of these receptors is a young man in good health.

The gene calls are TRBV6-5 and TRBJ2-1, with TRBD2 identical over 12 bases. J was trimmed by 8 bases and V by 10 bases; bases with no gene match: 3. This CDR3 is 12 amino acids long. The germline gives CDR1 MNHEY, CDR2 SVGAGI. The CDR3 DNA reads TGTGCCACGACTAGCGGGGGCTATGAGCAGTTCTTC. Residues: CATTSGGYEQFF.

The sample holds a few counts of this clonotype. The CDR3 nucleotides are TGTGCCAGCAGCCAAGGCAGGACCGCGTATGGCTACACCTTC. This translates into CASSQGRTAYGYTF. The genes are TRBV4-2 and TRBJ1-2; D is unclear. The CDR3 has 14 residues. V lost 1 base and J 5 bases, leaving 11 bases between the germline ends. Germline V lookup: CDR1 LGHNA, CDR2 YNFKEQ.

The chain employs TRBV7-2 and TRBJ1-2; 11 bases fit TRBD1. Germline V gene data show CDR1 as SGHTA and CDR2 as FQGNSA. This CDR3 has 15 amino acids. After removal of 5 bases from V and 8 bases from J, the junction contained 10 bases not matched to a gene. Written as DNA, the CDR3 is TGTGCCAGCAGCCCCAACGGACAGGGGGCGGGCGGCTACACCTTC. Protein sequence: CASSPNGQGAGGYTF.

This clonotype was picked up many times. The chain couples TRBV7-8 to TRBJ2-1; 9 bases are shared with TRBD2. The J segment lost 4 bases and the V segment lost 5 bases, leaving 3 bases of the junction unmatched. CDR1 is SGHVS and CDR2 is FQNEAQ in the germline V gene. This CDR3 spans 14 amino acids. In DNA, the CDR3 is TGTGCCAGCAGCGATAGCGGGAGTTACAATGAGCAGTTCTTC. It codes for CASSDSGSYNEQFF.

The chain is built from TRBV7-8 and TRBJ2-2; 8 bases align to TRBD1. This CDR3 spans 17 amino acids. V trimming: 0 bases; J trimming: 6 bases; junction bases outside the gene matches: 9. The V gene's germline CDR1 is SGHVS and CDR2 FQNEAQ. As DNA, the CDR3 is TGTGCCAGCAGCTTAGCGCTGCATCGACAGGGGCCCGGGGAGCTGTTTTTT. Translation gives CASSLALHRQGPGELFF.

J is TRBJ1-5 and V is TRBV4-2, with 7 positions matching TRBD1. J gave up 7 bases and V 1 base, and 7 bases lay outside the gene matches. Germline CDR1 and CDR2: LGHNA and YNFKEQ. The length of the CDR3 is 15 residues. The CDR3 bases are TGTGCCAGCAGCCAAGGAATCCAGGGGGACCAGCCCCAGCATTTT. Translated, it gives CASSQGIQGDQPQHF.

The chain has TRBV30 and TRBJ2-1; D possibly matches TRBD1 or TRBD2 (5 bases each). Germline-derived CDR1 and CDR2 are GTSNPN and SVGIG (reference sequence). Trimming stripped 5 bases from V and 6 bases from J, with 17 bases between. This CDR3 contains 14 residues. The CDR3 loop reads CAWLTGTGGNEQFF. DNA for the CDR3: TGTGCCTGGCTCACCGGGACCGGAGGCAATGAGCAGTTCTTC. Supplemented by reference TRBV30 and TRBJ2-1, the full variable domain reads SQTIHQWPATLVQPVGSPLSLECTVEGTSNPNLYWYRQAAGRGLQLLFYSVGIGQISSEVPQNLSASRPQDRQFILSSKKLLLSDSGFYLCAWLTGTGGNEQFFGPGTRLTVL.

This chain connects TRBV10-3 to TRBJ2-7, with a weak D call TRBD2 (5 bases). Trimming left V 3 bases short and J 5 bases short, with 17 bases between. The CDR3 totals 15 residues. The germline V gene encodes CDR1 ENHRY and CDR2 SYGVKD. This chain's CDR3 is CAISEVRRGTHEQYF. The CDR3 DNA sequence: TGTGCCATCAGTGAAGTGCGACGGGGTACCCACGAGCAGTACTTC.

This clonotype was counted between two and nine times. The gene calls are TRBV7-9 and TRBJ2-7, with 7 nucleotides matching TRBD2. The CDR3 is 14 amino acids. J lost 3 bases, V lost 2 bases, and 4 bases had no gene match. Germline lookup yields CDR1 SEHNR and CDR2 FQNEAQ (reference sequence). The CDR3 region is CASSLSGEHYEQYF. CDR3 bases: TGTGCCAGCAGCTTAAGCGGGGAGCACTACGAGCAGTACTTC. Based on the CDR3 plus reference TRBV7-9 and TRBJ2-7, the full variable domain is DTGVSQNPRHKITKRGQNVTFRCDPISEHNRLYWYRQTLGQGPEFLTYFQNEAQLEKSRLLSDRFSAERPKGSFSTLEIQRTEQGDSAMYLCASSLSGEHYEQYFGPGTRLTVT.

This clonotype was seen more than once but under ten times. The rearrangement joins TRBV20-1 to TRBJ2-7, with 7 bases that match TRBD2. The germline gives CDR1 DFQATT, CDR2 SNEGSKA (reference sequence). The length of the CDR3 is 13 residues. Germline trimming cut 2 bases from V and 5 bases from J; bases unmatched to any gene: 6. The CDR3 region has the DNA TGCAGTGCTAGAACGACTAGCTACCACGAGCAGTACTTC. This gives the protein CSARTTSYHEQYF.

Written as DNA, the CDR3 is TGCAGTGCTCACCTGGGTGAGTTCACAGATACGCAGTATTTT. As protein: CSAHLGEFTDTQYF. The chain recombines TRBV20-1 with TRBJ2-3, with unresolved D. Trimming removed 5 bases at V and 2 bases at J, with 14 bases between. From germline, CDR1 is DFQATT and CDR2 SNEGSKA (reference sequence). The CDR3 contains 14 residues.

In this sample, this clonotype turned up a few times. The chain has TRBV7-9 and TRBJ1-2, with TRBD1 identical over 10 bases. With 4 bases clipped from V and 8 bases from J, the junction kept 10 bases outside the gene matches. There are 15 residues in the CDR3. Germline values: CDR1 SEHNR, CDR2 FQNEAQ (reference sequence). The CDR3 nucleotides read TGTGCCAGCAGCTACGGTACCGGGACAGGGGAAGGCTACACCTTC. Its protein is CASSYGTGTGEGYTF.

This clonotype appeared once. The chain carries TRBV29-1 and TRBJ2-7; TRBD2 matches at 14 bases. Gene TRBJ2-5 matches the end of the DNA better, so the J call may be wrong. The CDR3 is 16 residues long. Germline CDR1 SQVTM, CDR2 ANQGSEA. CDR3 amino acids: CSVVIGTSGGGETQYF. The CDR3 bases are TGCAGCGTTGTGATAGGGACTAGCGGGGGTGGGGAGACCCAGTACTTC.

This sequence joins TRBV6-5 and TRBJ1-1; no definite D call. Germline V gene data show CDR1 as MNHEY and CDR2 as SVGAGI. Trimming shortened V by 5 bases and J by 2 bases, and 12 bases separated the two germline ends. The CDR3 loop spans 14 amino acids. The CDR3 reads CASSIGLSNTEAFF. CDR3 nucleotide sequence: TGTGCCAGCAGTATCGGACTGTCAAACACTGAAGCTTTCTTT.

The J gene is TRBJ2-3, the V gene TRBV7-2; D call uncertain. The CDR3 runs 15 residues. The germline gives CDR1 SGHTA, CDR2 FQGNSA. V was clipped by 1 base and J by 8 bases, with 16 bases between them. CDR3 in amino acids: CASSLEVTRKATQYF. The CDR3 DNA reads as TGTGCCAGCAGCTTAGAGGTGACTCGAAAAGCTACGCAGTATTTT.

The CDR3 bases are TGTGCCAGCTCACGGCAGGGTCGCTATGGCTACACCTTC. This translates into CASSRQGRYGYTF. The J gene is TRBJ1-2, the V gene TRBV18, with a tentative D call TRBD1 (5 bases). There are 13 residues in the CDR3. Germline CDR1 and CDR2: KGHSH and LQKENI. V was clipped by 4 bases and J by 4 bases, with 10 bases between them.

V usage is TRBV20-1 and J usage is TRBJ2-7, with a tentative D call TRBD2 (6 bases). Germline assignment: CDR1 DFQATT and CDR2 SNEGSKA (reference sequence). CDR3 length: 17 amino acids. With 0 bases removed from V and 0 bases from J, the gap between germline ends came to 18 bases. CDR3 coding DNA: TGCAGTGCTAGAGATACCGGGGGAAGGTGGGGCTCCTACGAGCAGTACTTC. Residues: CSARDTGGRWGSYEQYF.

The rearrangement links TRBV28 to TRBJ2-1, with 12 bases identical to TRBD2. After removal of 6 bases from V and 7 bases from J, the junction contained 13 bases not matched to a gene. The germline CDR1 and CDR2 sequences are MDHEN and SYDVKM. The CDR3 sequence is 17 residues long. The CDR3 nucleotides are TGTGCCAGCAGCTCCCTATGGACTAGCGGGATAAGAAATGAGCAGTTCTTC. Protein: CASSSLWTSGIRNEQFF.

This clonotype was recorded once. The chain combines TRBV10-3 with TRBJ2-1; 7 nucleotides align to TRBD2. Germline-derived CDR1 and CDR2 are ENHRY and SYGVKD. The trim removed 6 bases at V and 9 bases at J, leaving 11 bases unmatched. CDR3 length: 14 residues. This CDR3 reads CAIRVGAGAGEQFF. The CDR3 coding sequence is TGTGCCATCAGGGTCGGGGCGGGAGCAGGTGAGCAGTTCTTC.

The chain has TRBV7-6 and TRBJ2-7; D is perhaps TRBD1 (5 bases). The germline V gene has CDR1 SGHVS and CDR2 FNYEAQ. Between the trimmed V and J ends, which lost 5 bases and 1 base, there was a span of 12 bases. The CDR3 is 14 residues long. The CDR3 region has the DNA TGTGCCAGCAGCCCCGAGCAGGGATCCTACGAGCAGTACTTC. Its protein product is CASSPEQGSYEQYF.

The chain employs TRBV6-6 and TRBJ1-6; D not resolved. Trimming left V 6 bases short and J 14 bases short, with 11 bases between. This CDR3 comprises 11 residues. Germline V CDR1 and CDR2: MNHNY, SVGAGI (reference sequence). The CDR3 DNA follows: TGTGCCAGCAGCACCGTCGGGACCCTCCACTTT. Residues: CASSTVGTLHF.

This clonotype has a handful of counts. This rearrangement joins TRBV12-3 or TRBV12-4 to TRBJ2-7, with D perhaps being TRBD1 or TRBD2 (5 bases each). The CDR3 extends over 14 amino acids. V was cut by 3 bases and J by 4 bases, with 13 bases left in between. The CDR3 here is CASSFGLGEYEQYF. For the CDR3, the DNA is TGTGCCAGCAGTTTTGGGTTGGGGGAGTACGAGCAGTACTTC.

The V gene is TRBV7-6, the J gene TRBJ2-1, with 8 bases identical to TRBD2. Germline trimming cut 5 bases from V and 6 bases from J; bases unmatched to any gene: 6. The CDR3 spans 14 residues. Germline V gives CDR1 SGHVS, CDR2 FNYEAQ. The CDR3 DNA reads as TGTGCCAGCAGCACACGGGGGGGGCCCAATGAGCAGTTCTTC. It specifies CASSTRGGPNEQFF.

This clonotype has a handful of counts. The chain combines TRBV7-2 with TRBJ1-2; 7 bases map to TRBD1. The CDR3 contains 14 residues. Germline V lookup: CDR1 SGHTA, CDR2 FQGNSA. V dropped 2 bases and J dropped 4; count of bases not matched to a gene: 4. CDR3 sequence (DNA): TGTGCCAGCAGCTTAACGACAGGGAGCTATGGCTACACCTTC. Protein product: CASSLTTGSYGYTF.

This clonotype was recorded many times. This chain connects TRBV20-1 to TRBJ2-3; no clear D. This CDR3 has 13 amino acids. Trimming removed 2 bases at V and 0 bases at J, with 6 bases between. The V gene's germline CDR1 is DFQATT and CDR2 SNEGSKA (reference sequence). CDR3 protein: CSARRDSTDTQYF. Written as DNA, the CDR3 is TGCAGTGCTAGAAGGGATAGCACAGATACGCAGTATTTT.